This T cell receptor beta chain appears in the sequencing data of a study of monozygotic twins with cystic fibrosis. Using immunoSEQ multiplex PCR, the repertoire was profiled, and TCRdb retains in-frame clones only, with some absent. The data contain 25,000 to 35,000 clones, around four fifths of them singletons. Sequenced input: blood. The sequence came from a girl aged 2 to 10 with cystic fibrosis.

The CDR3 sequence is CASCTSGFSSYEQYF. CDR3 nucleotide sequence: TGTGCCAGCTGTACTAGCGGGTTCAGCTCCTACGAGCAGTACTTC. This sequence joins TRBV2 and TRBJ2-7; 9 bases fit TRBD2. Germline V gene sequence: CDR1 SNHLY, CDR2 FYNNEI. J lost 0 bases, V lost 8 bases, and 8 bases had no gene match. The CDR3 is 15 amino acids.